Following are 30 T cell receptor beta chains from one sample sequenced in a study of T cells after yellow fever vaccination. TCRdb fed the 5' RACE reads into MiXCR, producing one record per CDR3 protein. Among around 310,000 distinct CDR3 sequences listed, roughly 8.7% were seen once. Sequenced here: PBMCs, sampled on the day of the first yellow fever vaccination. The receptors shown here come from a young man who received the YFV17D yellow fever vaccine.

The table lists this clonotype with a few counts. The chain couples TRBV6-5 to TRBJ2-7, with 7 positions matching TRBD1. CDR1 and CDR2 (germline): MNHEY, SVGAGI. After removal of 2 bases from V and 2 bases from J, the junction contained 3 bases not matched to a gene. CDR3 size: 14 residues. CDR3 protein: CASSYRDRAYEQYV. CDR3 nucleotides: TGTGCCAGCAGTTACAGGGACAGAGCCTACGAGCAGTACGTC.

The V and J genes are TRBV6-1 and TRBJ2-5; D may be TRBD1 (5 bases). The CDR3 totals 15 residues. Trimming took 6 bases from V and 2 from J, leaving 16 bases between them. CDR1 MNHNS and CDR2 SASEGT come from the germline V gene. The CDR3: CASRPRAGHQETQYF. The CDR3 DNA is TGTGCCAGCAGACCCCGGGCAGGGCATCAAGAGACCCAGTACTTC.

This rearrangement joins TRBV25-1 to TRBJ1-6; tentative D call: TRBD1 (6 bases). The CDR3 totals 14 residues. The V gene's germline CDR1 is MGHDK and CDR2 SYGVNS. The V gene lost 5 bases and the J gene lost 10 bases, with 15 bases spanning the gap. The DNA for the CDR3 is TGTGCCAGCAGTCTGGAGGGGGTTGGATCACCCCTCCACTTT. Protein sequence: CASSLEGVGSPLHF.

There are a few counts of this clonotype. The rearrangement joins TRBV5-1 to TRBJ2-7; D is perhaps TRBD1 (5 bases). Germline assignment: CDR1 SGHRS and CDR2 YFSETQ. Trimming left V 0 bases short and J 3 bases short, with 13 bases between. The CDR3 loop spans 15 amino acids. The chain's CDR3 is CASSLAGALSYEQYF. The CDR3 nucleotides are TGCGCCAGCAGCTTGGCTGGGGCCCTGAGCTACGAGCAGTACTTC.

The V and J genes are TRBV6-2 or TRBV6-3 and TRBJ1-1, with D possibly matching TRBD1 (6 bases). CDR3 length equals 12 residues. V shed 2 bases and J shed 8 bases, with 9 bases lying between them. CDR1 and CDR2 from the germline V gene are MNHEY and SVGEGT. The CDR3, as DNA: TGTGCCAGCAGTTACGCAGGGGCAGAAGCTTTCTTT. Its protein is CASSYAGAEAFF.

This clonotype was seen many times. The rearrangement uses TRBV4-1 and TRBJ2-1, with D tentatively TRBD1 or TRBD2 (5 bases each). Trimming removed 1 base at V and 0 bases at J, with 28 bases between. CDR3 size: 22 residues. Germline V gene lookup returns CDR1 MGHRA and CDR2 YSYEKL. The CDR3 DNA follows: TGCGCCAGCAGCCAAGGTATCACGGGACCCCCGTTTCGGAGAGTCTCCTACAATGAGCAGTTCTTC. The encoded protein is CASSQGITGPPFRRVSYNEQFF.

The genes are TRBV2 and TRBJ1-5, with D unresolved. The CDR3 contains 14 residues. The V and J ends lost 4 bases and 0 bases respectively, with 7 bases between them. Germline CDR1 and CDR2: SNHLY and FYNNEI. The CDR3 DNA sequence: TGTGCCAGCAGTGCTACAAGTAGCAATCAGCCCCAGCATTTT. It translates to CASSATSSNQPQHF.

The chain recombines TRBV12-3 or TRBV12-4 with TRBJ2-1, with 8 bases aligning to TRBD2. Trimming took 1 base from V and 7 from J; bases not matched to a gene: 6. This CDR3 has 15 amino acids. The CDR3 nucleotides read TGTGCCAGCAGTTTAGGAGGACTAGCTGGGAATGAGCAGTTCTTC. Amino acids: CASSLGGLAGNEQFF.

The chain joins TRBV20-1 to TRBJ2-3, with 8 bases identical to TRBD2. CDR3 size: 13 residues. Trimming removed 2 bases from V and 6 bases from J; junction bases left unmatched: 4. Germline assignment: CDR1 DFQATT and CDR2 SNEGSKA (reference sequence). CDR3 sequence reads: CSARRGGSDTQYF. The CDR3, as DNA: TGCAGTGCTAGACGGGGGGGGAGCGATACGCAGTATTTT.

V is TRBV6-2 or TRBV6-3 and J is TRBJ2-2, with D perhaps matching TRBD2 (5 bases). Germline CDR1 MNHEY, CDR2 SVGEGT. This CDR3 region has 14 residues. V lost 6 bases and J 7 bases, leaving 15 bases between the germline ends. CDR3 residues: CASSQTRAVGELFF. The CDR3 region has the DNA TGTGCCAGCAGCCAAACGAGGGCGGTCGGGGAGCTGTTTTTT.

J is TRBJ2-1 and V is TRBV27; TRBD2 matches 9 bases. V gave up 2 bases and J gave up 10 bases; unmatched junction bases: 9. The CDR3 has 15 residues. The germline V gene has CDR1 MNHEY and CDR2 SMNVEV (reference sequence). The CDR3 region is CASSLGLAGTSEQFF. CDR3 DNA sequence: TGTGCCAGCAGTTTAGGCCTAGCGGGAACTTCGGAGCAGTTCTTC.

This clonotype was picked up a small number of times. V and J are TRBV18 and TRBJ1-1; 8 bases line up with TRBD1. Per the germline V gene, CDR1 is KGHSH and CDR2 is LQKENI. This CDR3 contains 15 residues. The trim removed 5 bases at V and 1 base at J, leaving 6 bases unmatched. CDR3 sequence (DNA): TGTGCCAGCTCAAGAGGTACAGGGGGGAACACTGAAGCTTTCTTT. It is translated as CASSRGTGGNTEAFF.

V gene TRBV12-3 or TRBV12-4 combines with J gene TRBJ2-1; D is tentatively TRBD1 or TRBD2 (7 bases each). The V end was cut by 5 bases, the J end by 2 bases, with 16 bases between. The CDR3 covers 16 residues. CDR3 DNA: TGTGCCAGCAGTATAATACAGGGGAGGGCCTACAATGAGCAGTTCTTC. It is translated as CASSIIQGRAYNEQFF.

This chain links TRBV5-4 with TRBJ2-3; TRBD1 matches at 7 bases. Germline V gives CDR1 SGHNT, CDR2 YYREEE (reference sequence). J was trimmed by 5 bases and V by 4 bases; bases with no gene match: 10. The CDR3 contains 15 residues. DNA for the CDR3: TGTGCCAGCAGCCTACCGGACAGGTCGATAGATACGCAGTATTTT. Translating it yields CASSLPDRSIDTQYF.

The sample holds many counts of this clonotype. The rearrangement uses TRBV5-1 and TRBJ2-1; 11 bases fit TRBD2. Germline CDR1 SGHRS, CDR2 YFSETQ. CDR3 length: 16 residues. V shed 3 bases and J 4 bases; nucleotides not matched to a gene: 6. CDR3 nucleotides: TGCGCCAGCAGCTCCTCGGCTAGCGGGGGGTACAATGAGCAGTTCTTC. Amino acid sequence: CASSSSASGGYNEQFF.

This clonotype was counted between two and nine times. V gene TRBV6-6 combines with J gene TRBJ2-2; a weak D match, TRBD2 (5 bases). The germline CDR1 and CDR2 sequences are MNHNY and SVGAGI (reference sequence). Trimming shortened V by 7 bases and J by 11 bases, and 11 bases separated the two germline ends. CDR3 length equals 11 residues. The CDR3, as DNA: TGTGCCAGCATTAGTGAGGGAGAGCTGTTTTTT. Protein product: CASISEGELFF.

This clonotype occurred a few times. The chain combines TRBV7-2 with TRBJ2-3; 8 nucleotides line up with TRBD2. From germline, CDR1 is SGHTA and CDR2 FQGNSA. The CDR3 has 16 residues. J lost 2 bases, V lost 5 bases, and 9 bases had no gene match. Here the CDR3 DNA reads TGTGCCAGCAGCCTTTACCTAGCGGGCCACACAGATACGCAGTATTTT. This gives the protein CASSLYLAGHTDTQYF.

V is TRBV11-2 and J is TRBJ1-1, with D possibly matching TRBD1 (6 bases). CDR3 size: 14 residues. V was pared by 1 base and J by 1 base, with 7 bases between. CDR1 and CDR2 from the germline V gene are SGHAT and FQNNGV. The CDR3 loop is CASSLATGNTEAFF. The CDR3 nucleotides read TGTGCCAGCAGCTTAGCGACAGGGAACACTGAAGCTTTCTTT. The variable domain in full, with the rest retrieved from reference TRBV11-2 and TRBJ1-1, is EAGVAQSPRYKIIEKRQSVAFWCNPISGHATLYWYQQILGQGPKLLIQFQNNGVVDDSQLPKDRFSAERLKGVDSTLKIQPAKLEDSAVYLCASSLATGNTEAFFGQGTRLTVV.

This clonotype was counted between two and nine times. The chain recombines TRBV7-2 with TRBJ1-3; possibly TRBD1 for D (5 bases). This CDR3 is built from 15 residues. Trimming removed 0 bases at V and 2 bases at J, with 8 bases between. CDR1 and CDR2 from the germline V gene are SGHTA and FQGNSA. CDR3 loop: CASSLALRAGNTIYF. CDR3 in DNA: TGTGCCAGCAGCTTAGCGCTCAGGGCTGGAAACACCATATATTTT.

This clonotype has a handful of counts. The chain recombines TRBV14 with TRBJ2-3; perhaps TRBD2 as D (5 bases). Germline CDR1 reads SGHDN; CDR2 reads FVKESK. This CDR3 has 14 residues. V shed 2 bases and J shed 7 bases, with 13 bases lying between them. CDR3 region: CASSQSTAANTQYF. DNA for the CDR3: TGTGCCAGCAGCCAATCAACAGCGGCAAATACGCAGTATTTT.

This clonotype showed up just a few times. The chain combines TRBV11-2 with TRBJ2-1; D is unclear. Per the germline V gene, CDR1 is SGHAT and CDR2 is FQNNGV. The CDR3 spans 14 residues. The V end lost 5 bases, the J end lost 7 bases, and 15 bases lay between the germline ends. The CDR3 loop reads CASSPSDLGNEQFF. In DNA, the CDR3 is TGTGCCAGCAGCCCCTCGGACCTGGGTAATGAGCAGTTCTTC.

This clonotype was seen a handful of times. CDR3 loop: CASSYDTEAAGRADTQYF. The DNA of the CDR3 is TGTGCCAGCAGTTACGATACCGAGGCAGCGGGGAGGGCAGATACGCAGTATTTT. The chain has TRBV6-2 or TRBV6-3 and TRBJ2-3; 7 positions agree with TRBD2. The CDR3 sequence is 18 residues long. The V gene end was trimmed by 2 bases and the J gene end by 4 bases; junction bases not matched to a gene: 15. Germline assignment: CDR1 MNHEY and CDR2 SVGEGT.

The table lists this clonotype with many counts. V and J are TRBV6-1 and TRBJ2-3; 11 nucleotides match TRBD2. The ends lost 7 bases at V and 5 bases at J; junction bases unmatched: 8. The CDR3 has 15 amino acids. Germline values: CDR1 MNHNS, CDR2 SASEGT. In DNA form, the CDR3 reads TGTGCCAGCAAGGATAGCGGGGGGGCCATAGATACGCAGTATTTT. This codes for CASKDSGGAIDTQYF.

Here the CDR3 DNA reads TGTGCCAGCAGTGGACAGGGAGGGTACACTGAAGCTTTCTTT. This gives the protein CASSGQGGYTEAFF. The chain couples TRBV27 to TRBJ1-1, with 8 positions matching TRBD1. The CDR3 sequence is 14 residues long. Unmatched junction bases numbered 5, after V lost 5 bases and J lost 3 bases. Germline lookup yields CDR1 MNHEY and CDR2 SMNVEV (reference sequence).

This clonotype was seen a handful of times. The chain combines TRBV28 with TRBJ2-3; D could derive from TRBD1 or TRBD2 (5 bases each). Deletions cut 3 bases from V and 8 bases from J, with 15 bases between. The V gene's germline CDR1 is MDHEN and CDR2 SYDVKM. The CDR3 is 14 amino acids. CDR3 residues: CASSFPSRGATQYF. Written as DNA, the CDR3 is TGTGCCAGCAGTTTCCCCTCTAGAGGGGCTACGCAGTATTTT.

The J gene is TRBJ1-2, the V gene TRBV5-1; no reliable D call. The CDR3 is made up of 16 amino acids. The V and J ends lost 2 bases and 4 bases respectively, with 18 bases between them. The V gene's germline CDR1 is SGHRS and CDR2 YFSETQ. CDR3 residues: CASSLGSSQTVYGYTF. The CDR3 DNA reads as TGCGCCAGCAGCTTAGGCAGCTCCCAAACCGTCTATGGCTACACCTTC.

This clonotype was detected only a few times. The V and J genes are TRBV4-1 and TRBJ1-2; 9 bases line up with TRBD1. Germline assignment: CDR1 MGHRA and CDR2 YSYEKL. The CDR3 is made up of 15 amino acids. With V trimmed by 4 bases and J by 5 bases, 8 bases remained unmatched. The CDR3 loop reads CASSPQGARTYGYTF. CDR3 coding DNA: TGCGCCAGCAGCCCACAGGGGGCGCGGACTTATGGCTACACCTTC.

The V and J genes are TRBV20-1 and TRBJ1-2; the D gene is possibly TRBD1 (6 bases). V lost 1 base and J lost 3, with 15 bases in between. The germline V gene has CDR1 DFQATT and CDR2 SNEGSKA (reference sequence). The CDR3 covers 15 residues. The CDR3 reads CSARGLGAMDYGYTF. The DNA of the CDR3 is TGCAGTGCTAGAGGGTTGGGGGCCATGGACTATGGCTACACCTTC.

This clonotype was detected only a few times. The rearrangement joins TRBV20-1 to TRBJ2-1; D ambiguous. This CDR3 spans 18 amino acids. Trimming pared 3 bases from V and 4 bases from J, leaving 25 bases between. In germline, CDR1 is DFQATT, CDR2 SNEGSKA (reference sequence). The CDR3: CSARAGLDQLGRYNEQFF. DNA for the CDR3: TGCAGTGCTAGGGCCGGGCTAGACCAATTGGGAAGATACAATGAGCAGTTCTTC.

The chain combines TRBV4-3 with TRBJ2-3; a possible D gene is TRBD2 (6 bases). There are 18 residues in the CDR3. The germline V and J ends were trimmed by 0 bases and 8 bases, with 24 bases remaining between them. CDR1 and CDR2 (germline): LGHNA, YSLEER. The CDR3 reads CASSQEASGRSMAVTQYF. CDR3 bases: TGCGCCAGCAGCCAAGAAGCGAGCGGGCGTTCAATGGCCGTTACGCAGTATTTT.